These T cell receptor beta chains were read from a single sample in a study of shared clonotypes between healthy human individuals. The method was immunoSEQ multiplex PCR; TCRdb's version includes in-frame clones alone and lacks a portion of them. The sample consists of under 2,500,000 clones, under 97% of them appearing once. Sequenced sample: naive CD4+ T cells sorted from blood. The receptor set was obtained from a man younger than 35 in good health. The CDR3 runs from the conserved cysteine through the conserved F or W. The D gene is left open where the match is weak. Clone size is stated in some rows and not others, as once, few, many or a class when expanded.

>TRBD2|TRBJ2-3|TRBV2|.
CASSDTSASTDTQYF
TGTGCCAGCAGTGATACTAGCGCGTCGACAGATACGCAGTATTTT
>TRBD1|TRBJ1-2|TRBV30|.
CARFDRGNYGYTF
TGTGCCCGCTTCGACAGGGGAAACTATGGCTACACCTTC
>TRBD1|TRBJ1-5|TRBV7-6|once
CASSLTGEGQPQHF
TGTGCCAGCAGCTTGACAGGGGAGGGCCAGCCCCAGCATTTT
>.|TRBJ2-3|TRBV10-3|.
CAISEGDTSTDTQYF
TGTGCCATCAGTGAAGGGGACACAAGCACAGATACGCAGTATTTT
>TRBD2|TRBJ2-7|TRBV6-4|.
CASSVSGGSYEQYF
TGTGCCAGCAGTGTGAGCGGGGGCTCCTACGAGCAGTACTTC
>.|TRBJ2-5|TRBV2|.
CASSDSWETQYF
TGTGCCAGCAGTGATTCTTGGGAGACCCAGTACTTC
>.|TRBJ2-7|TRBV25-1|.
CASRGQGPPYEQYF
TGTGCCAGCAGAGGTCAGGGGCCACCCTACGAGCAGTACTTC
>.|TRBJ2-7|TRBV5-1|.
CASSLYPPGPSSYEQYF
TGCGCCAGCAGCTTGTATCCCCCCGGACCGAGCTCCTACGAGCAGTACTTC
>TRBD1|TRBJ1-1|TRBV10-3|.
CATHRGPDTEAFF
TGTGCCACCCACAGGGGCCCTGACACTGAAGCTTTCTTT
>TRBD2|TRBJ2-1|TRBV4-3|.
CASSQELAGVYEQFF
TGCGCCAGCAGCCAAGAGTTAGCGGGAGTTTATGAGCAGTTCTTC
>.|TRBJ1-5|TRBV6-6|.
CASSPSTGTQPQHF
TGTGCCAGCAGCCCAAGCACCGGGACACAGCCCCAGCATTTT
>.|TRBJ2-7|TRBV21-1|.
CASSSGEQYF
TGTGCCAGCAGCAGTGGGGAGCAGTACTTC
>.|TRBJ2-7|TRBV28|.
CASSLEAGRYEQYF
TGTGCCAGCAGTCTAGAAGCGGGTCGCTACGAGCAGTACTTC
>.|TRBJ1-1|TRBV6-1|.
CASSEGLGGIGEAFF
TGTGCCAGCAGTGAAGGGCTGGGGGGCATCGGTGAAGCTTTCTTT
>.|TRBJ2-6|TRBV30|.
CAWSVLGGGFLSGANVLTF
TGTGCCTGGAGTGTACTCGGAGGGGGCTTTTTATCTGGGGCCAACGTCCTGACTTTC
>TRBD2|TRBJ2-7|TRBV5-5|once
CASSLTSGYSYEQYF
TGTGCCAGCAGCTTGACTAGCGGCTACTCCTACGAGCAGTACTTC
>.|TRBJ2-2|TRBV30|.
CAWKLVNTGELFF
TGTGCCTGGAAACTAGTAAACACCGGGGAGCTGTTTTTT
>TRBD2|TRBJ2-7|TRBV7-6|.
CASSLATSGSHEQYF
TGTGCCAGCAGCTTAGCGACTAGCGGGAGTCACGAGCAGTACTTC
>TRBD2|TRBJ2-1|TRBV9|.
CASSAPFASGRGDEQFF
TGTGCCAGCAGCGCACCCTTCGCTAGCGGGAGGGGCGATGAGCAGTTCTTC
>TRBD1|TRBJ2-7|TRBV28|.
CASSRTGPHYEQYF
TGTGCCAGCAGTAGGACAGGGCCCCACTACGAGCAGTACTTC
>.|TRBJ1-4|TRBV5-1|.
CASSLRGNSEKLFF
TGCGCCAGCAGCTTGCGGGGGAATTCAGAAAAACTGTTTTTT
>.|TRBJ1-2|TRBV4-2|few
CASSQEEDRLYGYTF
TGTGCCAGCAGCCAAGAAGAAGACAGACTCTATGGCTACACCTTC
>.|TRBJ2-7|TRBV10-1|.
CASSEQNYEQYF
TGCGCCAGCAGTGAGCAAAACTACGAGCAGTACTTC
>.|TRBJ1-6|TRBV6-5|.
CASSYPRGGYNSPLHF
TGTGCCAGCAGTTACCCTCGGGGCGGTTATAATTCACCCCTCCACTTT
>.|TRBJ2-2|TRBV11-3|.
CASSLQGEAGELFF
TGTGCCAGCAGCCTACAGGGAGAGGCCGGGGAGCTGTTTTTT
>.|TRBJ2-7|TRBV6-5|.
CASSYSFGSYEQYF
TGTGCCAGCAGTTACTCGTTCGGTTCCTACGAGCAGTACTTC
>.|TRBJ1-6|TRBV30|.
CAWSVQTGSPLHF
TGTGCCTGGAGTGTACAAACTGGTTCACCCCTCCACTTT
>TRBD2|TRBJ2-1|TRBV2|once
CASSGTSGIASSYNEQFF
TGTGCCAGCAGTGGGACTAGCGGGATCGCCAGCTCCTACAATGAGCAGTTCTTC
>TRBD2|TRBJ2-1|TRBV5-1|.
CASRAGLARGTFF
TGCGCCAGCAGGGCGGGACTAGCCCGGGGTACGTTCTTC
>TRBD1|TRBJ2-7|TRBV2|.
CASRAARQGYEQYF
TGTGCCAGCAGGGCTGCTCGACAGGGCTACGAGCAGTACTTC
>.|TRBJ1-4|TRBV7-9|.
CASSLLAHEKLFF
TGTGCCAGCAGCTTATTAGCCCATGAAAAACTGTTTTTT
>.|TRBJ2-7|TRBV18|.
CASSPLPQGTYEQYF
TGTGCCAGCTCACCCCTACCACAGGGTACCTACGAGCAGTACTTC
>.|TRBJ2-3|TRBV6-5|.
CASSYTGGADTQYF
TGTGCCAGCAGTTACACCGGGGGCGCGGATACGCAGTATTTT
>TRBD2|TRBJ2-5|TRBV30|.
CAWSRQGLAGGKGNF
TGTGCCTGGAGTAGGCAGGGACTAGCGGGAGGAAAGGGAAACTTC
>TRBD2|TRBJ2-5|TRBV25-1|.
CASSPQGLAGETQHF
TGTGCCAGCAGCCCCCAGGGACTAGCAGGGGAGACCCAGCACTTC
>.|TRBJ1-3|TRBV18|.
CASSPPNQGAGNTIYF
TGTGCCAGCTCACCACCGAATCAGGGAGCTGGAAACACCATATATTTT
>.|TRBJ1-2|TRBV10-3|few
CAISESYGYTF
TGTGCCATCAGTGAGTCATACGGCTACACCTTC
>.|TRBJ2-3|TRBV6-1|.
CASRRQDTDTQYF
TGTGCCAGCCGTCGGCAGGACACAGATACGCAGTATTTT
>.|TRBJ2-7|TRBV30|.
CALSTGSGSYEQYF
TGTGCCCTCTCCACGGGATCCGGGTCCTACGAGCAGTACTTC
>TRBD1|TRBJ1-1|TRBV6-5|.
CASSSRTGTLFTEAFF
TGTGCCAGCAGTTCGCGGACAGGGACGCTGTTTACTGAAGCTTTCTTT
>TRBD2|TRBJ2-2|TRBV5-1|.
CASTILAGSNTGELFF
TGCGCCAGCACCATATTAGCGGGCTCGAACACCGGGGAGCTGTTTTTT
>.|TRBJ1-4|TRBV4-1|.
CASSQGDSENEKLFF
TGCGCCAGCAGCCAAGGAGATTCCGAGAATGAAAAACTGTTTTTT
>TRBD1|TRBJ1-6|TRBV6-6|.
CASRSTGGGSPLHF
TGTGCCAGCAGGTCGACAGGGGGCGGTTCACCCCTCCACTTT
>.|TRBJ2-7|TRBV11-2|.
CASSLEAGGSYEQYF
TGTGCCAGCAGCTTAGAAGCGGGTGGGTCCTACGAGCAGTACTTC
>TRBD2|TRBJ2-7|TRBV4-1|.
CASSQGLRGGGEQYF
TGCGCCAGCAGCCAAGGTCTGCGGGGCGGGGGCGAGCAGTACTTC
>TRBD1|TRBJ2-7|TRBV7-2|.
CASSFGQGSYEQYF
TGTGCCAGCAGCTTCGGACAGGGTTCCTACGAGCAGTACTTC
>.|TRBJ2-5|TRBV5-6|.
CASSLGGQETQYF
TGTGCCAGCAGCTTGGGCGGTCAAGAGACCCAGTACTTC
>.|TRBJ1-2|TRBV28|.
CASSLGFGGYTF
TGTGCCAGCAGTTTGGGTTTTGGAGGCTACACCTTC
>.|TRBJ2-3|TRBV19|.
CASSIMTATDTQYF
TGTGCCAGTAGTATTATGACAGCTACAGATACGCAGTATTTT
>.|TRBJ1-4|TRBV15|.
CATSRITAATNEKLFF
TGTGCCACCAGCAGAATAACAGCTGCAACTAATGAAAAACTGTTTTTT
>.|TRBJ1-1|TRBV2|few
CASSVGRGNTEAFF
TGTGCCAGCAGTGTGGGCAGGGGGAACACTGAAGCTTTCTTT
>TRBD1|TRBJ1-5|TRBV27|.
CASAEGTGGLWNQPQHF
TGTGCCAGCGCCGAGGGGACAGGGGGCTTATGGAATCAGCCCCAGCATTTT
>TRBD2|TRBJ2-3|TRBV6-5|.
CASSYGGLALADTQYF
TGTGCCAGCAGTTACGGAGGACTAGCTTTGGCAGATACGCAGTATTTT
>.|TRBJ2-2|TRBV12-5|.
CASGPIVGELFF
TGTGCTAGTGGTCCCATCGTCGGGGAGCTGTTTTTT
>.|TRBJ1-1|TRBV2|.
CASSEQGTRLNTEAFF
TGTGCCAGCAGTGAACAGGGCACAAGGCTGAACACTGAAGCTTTCTTT
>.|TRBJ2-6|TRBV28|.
CASSFPGAGANVLTF
TGTGCCAGCAGTTTCCCAGGGGCTGGGGCCAACGTCCTGACTTTC
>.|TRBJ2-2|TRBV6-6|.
CASSLGVSNTGELFF
TGTGCCAGCAGTCTGGGGGTCTCGAACACCGGGGAGCTGTTTTTT
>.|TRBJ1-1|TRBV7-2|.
CASSLSGQTMNTEAFF
TGTGCCAGCAGCTTATCCGGACAAACTATGAACACTGAAGCTTTCTTT